The T cell receptor (beta chain) under discussion was sequenced for a study of vaccination and CD4 T cells after COVID-19. Study-wide background: Recovered patients in the cohort numbered six men and four women, two of them Hispanic. Participants were administered two doses of either the BNT162b2 or the mRNA-1273 vaccine. At a median around 100 days (range 35 to 161) after diagnosis, post-COVID samples were drawn.

The treatment denotes: 10-day PBMC culture with coronavirus spike peptide pools or control peptides (ViraFEST assay). CDR1 MDHEN and CDR2 SYDVKM come from the germline V gene. The CDR3 covers 16 residues. V shed 2 bases, J shed 6 bases, and the junction held 10 bases outside the gene matches. The assay that was used to sequence DNA from cultured CD4+ T cells was the Oncomine TCR Beta short-read assay. TCRdb called the PCR reads again in MiXCR, with one record for every CDR3 protein. The data show under 15,000 distinct CDR3 sequences, with about 53% seen just once and around 18% held by the top ten. Overall study findings and caveats: Of the reactive clones in convalescent patients, a median roughly 90% showed up only post-vaccination.

Points on this clonotype: The antigen remains unidentified.

The sequence came from a human donor who had recovered from COVID-19. The chain recombines TRBV28 with TRBJ1-1; 9 nucleotides align to TRBD1. What was sequenced was CD4+ T cells from blood, cultured in vitro. The CDR3 DNA sequence: TGTGCCAGCAGTTTAGTGGTGAAGACAGGGGGTTCTGAAGCTTTCTTT. It translates to CASSLVVKTGGSEAFF.